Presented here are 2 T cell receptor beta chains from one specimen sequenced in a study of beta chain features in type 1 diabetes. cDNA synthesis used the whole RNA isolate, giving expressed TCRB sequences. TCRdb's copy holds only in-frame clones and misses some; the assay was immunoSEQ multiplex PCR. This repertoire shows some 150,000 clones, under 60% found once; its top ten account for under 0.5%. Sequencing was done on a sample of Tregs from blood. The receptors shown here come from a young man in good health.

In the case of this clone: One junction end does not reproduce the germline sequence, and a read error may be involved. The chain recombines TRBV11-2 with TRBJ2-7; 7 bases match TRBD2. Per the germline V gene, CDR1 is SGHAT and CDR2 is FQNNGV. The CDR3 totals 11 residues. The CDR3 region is CASSQGRGLNF. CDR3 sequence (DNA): TGTGCCAGCAGCCAAGGGCGGGGGTTGAACTTC.

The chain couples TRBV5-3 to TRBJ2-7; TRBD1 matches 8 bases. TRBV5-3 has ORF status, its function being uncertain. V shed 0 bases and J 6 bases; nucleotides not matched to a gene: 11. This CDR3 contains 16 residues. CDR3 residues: CARSLEVDREWSEQYF. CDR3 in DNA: TGTGCCAGAAGCTTGGAGGTGGACAGGGAATGGAGCGAGCAGTACTTC.